These T cell receptor beta chains were read from a single sample in a study of regulatory T cells in long-lasting Graves disease. TCRdb analysed the multiplex PCR reads with MiXCR anew, one entry per CDR3 protein. This sample has hundreds of thousands of distinct CDR3 sequences; approximately 12% occur once, and the top ten carry more than 8.5%. Another study also made use of these data, one on T cells in Graves' hyperthyroidism and ophthalmopathy.

The input for sequencing was peripheral blood mononuclear cells (PBMCs), taken at new diagnosis, from a patient treated with antithyroid drugs. The receptors come from a man aged 25 to 45 with Graves disease. Both conserved end residues are trimmed from each CDR3.

ASSLVGQGDHEQF	TRBV12-3/TRBV12-4	TRBJ2-1
ASSFRAGTEAF	TRBV6-2/TRBV6-3	TRBJ1-1
ASSVRTGGTTDTQY	TRBV9	TRBJ2-3
ASSTSARETQY	TRBV19	TRBJ2-5
AWSMTSGRSEQF	TRBV30	TRBJ2-1
SARDQRGVLYEQY	TRBV20-1	TRBJ2-7
AWSTTDREMDTQY	TRBV30	TRBJ2-3
ATGRGRPYEQY	TRBV7-2	TRBJ2-7
ATEGWGAQPQH	TRBV24-1	TRBJ1-5
ASSSWTGEQY	TRBV11-2	TRBJ2-7
ASSPGAPGTDTQY	TRBV6-1	TRBJ2-3
ASGLGIQPQH	TRBV12-5	TRBJ1-5
ASSLNLAGAYNEQF	TRBV12-3/TRBV12-4	TRBJ2-1
SARDSLRRGLYGYT	TRBV20-1	TRBJ1-2
ASSDNGQGAHTGELF	TRBV6-4	TRBJ2-2
ASSAREADTQY	TRBV12-3/TRBV12-4	TRBJ2-3
AWSGTGFNEKLF	TRBV30	TRBJ1-4
SAGVSHEQY	TRBV20-1	TRBJ2-7
ASSPGTGRDEQF	TRBV19	TRBJ2-1
ASRDYRDTGLDEQF	TRBV6-2/TRBV6-3	TRBJ2-1
ASSLAHPQH	TRBV28	TRBJ1-5
ASSPDRVEQF	TRBV18	TRBJ2-1
SAFPGLAGGGGYEQY	TRBV20-1	TRBJ2-7
ASSSKGRRVGQPQH	TRBV27	TRBJ1-5
ASSTGTAVDEKLF	TRBV6-1	TRBJ1-4